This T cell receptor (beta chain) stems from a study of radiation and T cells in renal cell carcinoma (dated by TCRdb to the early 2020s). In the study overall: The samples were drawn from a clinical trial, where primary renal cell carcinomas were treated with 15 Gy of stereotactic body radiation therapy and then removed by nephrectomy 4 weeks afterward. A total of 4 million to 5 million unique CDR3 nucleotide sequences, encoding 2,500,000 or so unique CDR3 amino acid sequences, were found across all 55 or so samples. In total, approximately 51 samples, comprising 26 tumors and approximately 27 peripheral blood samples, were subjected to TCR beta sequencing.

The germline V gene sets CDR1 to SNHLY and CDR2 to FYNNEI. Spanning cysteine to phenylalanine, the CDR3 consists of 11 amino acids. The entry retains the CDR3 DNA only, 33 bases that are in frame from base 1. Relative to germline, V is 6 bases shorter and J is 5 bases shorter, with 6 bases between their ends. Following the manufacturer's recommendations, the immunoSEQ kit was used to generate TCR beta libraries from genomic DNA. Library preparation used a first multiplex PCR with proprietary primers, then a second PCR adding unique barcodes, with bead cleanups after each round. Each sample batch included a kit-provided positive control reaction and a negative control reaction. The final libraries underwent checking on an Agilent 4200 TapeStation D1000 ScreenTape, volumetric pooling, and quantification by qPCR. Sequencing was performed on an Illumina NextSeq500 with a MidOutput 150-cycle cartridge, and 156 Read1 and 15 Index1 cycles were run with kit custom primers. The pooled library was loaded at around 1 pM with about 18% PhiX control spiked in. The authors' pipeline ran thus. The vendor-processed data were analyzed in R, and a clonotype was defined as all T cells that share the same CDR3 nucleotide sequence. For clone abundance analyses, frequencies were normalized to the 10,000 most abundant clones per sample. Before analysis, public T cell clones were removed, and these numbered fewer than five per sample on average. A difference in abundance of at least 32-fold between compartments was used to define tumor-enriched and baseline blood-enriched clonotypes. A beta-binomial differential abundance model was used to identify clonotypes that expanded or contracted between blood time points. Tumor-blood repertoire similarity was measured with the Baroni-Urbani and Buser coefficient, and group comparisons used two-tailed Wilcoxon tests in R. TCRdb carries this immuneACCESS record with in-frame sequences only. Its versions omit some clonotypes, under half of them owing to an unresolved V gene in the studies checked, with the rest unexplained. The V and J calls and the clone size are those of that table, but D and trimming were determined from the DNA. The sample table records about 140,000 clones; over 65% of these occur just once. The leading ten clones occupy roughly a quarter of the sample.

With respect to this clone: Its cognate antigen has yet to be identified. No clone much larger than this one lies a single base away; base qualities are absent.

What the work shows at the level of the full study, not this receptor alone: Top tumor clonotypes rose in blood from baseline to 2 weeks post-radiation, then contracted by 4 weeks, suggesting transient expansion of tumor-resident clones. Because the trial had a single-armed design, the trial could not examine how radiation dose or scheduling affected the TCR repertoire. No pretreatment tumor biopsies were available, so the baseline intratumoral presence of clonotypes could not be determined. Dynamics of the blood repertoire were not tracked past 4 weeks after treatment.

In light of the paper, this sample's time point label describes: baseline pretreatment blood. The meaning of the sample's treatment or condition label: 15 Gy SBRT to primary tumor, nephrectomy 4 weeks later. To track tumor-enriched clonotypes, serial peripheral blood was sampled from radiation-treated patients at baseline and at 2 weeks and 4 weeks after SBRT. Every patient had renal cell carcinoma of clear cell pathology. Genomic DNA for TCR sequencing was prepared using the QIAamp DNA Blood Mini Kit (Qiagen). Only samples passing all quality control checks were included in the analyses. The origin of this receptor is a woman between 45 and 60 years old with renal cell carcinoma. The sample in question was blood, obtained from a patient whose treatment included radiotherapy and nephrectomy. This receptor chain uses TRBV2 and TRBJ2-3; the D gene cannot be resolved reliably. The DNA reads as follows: TGTGCCAGCAGGAGAGAAGATACGCAGTATTTT. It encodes CASRREDTQYF.